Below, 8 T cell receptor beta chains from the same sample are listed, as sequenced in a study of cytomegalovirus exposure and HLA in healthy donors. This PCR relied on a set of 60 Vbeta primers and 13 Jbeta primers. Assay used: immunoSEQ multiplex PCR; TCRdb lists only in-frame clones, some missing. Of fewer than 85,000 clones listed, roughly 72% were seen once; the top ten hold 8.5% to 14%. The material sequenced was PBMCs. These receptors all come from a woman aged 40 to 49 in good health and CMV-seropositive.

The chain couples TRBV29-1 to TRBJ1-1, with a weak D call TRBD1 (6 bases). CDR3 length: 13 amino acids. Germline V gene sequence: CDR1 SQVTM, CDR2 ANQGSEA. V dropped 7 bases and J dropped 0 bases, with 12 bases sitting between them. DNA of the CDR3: TGCAGCGGGTACAGGGCTGTGAACACTGAAGCTTTCTTT. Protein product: CSGYRAVNTEAFF.

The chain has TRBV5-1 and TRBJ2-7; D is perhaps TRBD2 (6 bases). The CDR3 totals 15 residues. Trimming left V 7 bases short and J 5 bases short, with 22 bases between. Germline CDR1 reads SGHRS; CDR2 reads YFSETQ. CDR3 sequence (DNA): TGCGCCAGCGCGGGACGATCCGTCGTCCTTGACGAGCAGTACTTC. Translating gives CASAGRSVVLDEQYF. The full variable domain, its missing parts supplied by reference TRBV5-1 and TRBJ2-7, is KAGVTQTPRYLIKTRGQQVTLSCSPISGHRSVSWYQQTPGQGLQFLFEYFSETQRNKGNFPGRFSGRQFSNSRSEMNVSTLELGDSALYLCASAGRSVVLDEQYFGPGTRLTVT.

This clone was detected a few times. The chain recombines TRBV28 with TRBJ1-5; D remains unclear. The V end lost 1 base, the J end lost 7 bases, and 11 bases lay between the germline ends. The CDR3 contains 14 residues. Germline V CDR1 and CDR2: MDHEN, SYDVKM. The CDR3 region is CASSLLEIGQPQHF. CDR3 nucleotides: TGTGCCAGCAGTTTATTAGAGATCGGGCAGCCCCAGCATTTT.

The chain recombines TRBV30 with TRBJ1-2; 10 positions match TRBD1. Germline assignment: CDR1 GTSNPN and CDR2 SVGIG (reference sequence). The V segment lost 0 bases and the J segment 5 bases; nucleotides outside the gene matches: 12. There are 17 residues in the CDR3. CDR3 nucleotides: TGTGCCTGGAGTGTACGAGCTGTGACAGGGGGCGGTTATGGCTACACCTTC. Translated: CAWSVRAVTGGGYGYTF.

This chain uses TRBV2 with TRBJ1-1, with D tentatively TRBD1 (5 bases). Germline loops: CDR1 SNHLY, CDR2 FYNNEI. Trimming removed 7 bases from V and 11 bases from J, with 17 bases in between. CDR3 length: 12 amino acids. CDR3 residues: CASTPSDIRAFF. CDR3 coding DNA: TGTGCCAGCACTCCCTCGGACATAAGGGCTTTCTTT.

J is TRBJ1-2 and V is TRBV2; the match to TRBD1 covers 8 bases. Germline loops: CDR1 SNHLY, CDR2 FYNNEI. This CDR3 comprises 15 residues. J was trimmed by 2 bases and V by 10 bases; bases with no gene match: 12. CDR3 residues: CATGGYGQGNYGYTF. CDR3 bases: TGTGCCACGGGGGGATACGGACAGGGAAACTATGGCTACACCTTC.

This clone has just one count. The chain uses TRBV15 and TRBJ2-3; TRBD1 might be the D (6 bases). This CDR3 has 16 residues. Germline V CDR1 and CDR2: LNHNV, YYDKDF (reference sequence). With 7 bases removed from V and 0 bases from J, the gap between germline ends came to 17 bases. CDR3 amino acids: CATKVRQAESTDTQYF. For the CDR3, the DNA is TGTGCCACCAAAGTGAGACAGGCTGAAAGCACAGATACGCAGTATTTT. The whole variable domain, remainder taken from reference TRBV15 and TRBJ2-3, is DAMVIQNPRYQVTQFGKPVTLSCSQTLNHNVMYWYQQKSSQAPKLLFHYYDKDFNNEADTPDNFQSRRPNTSFCFLDIRSPGLGDTAMYLCATKVRQAESTDTQYFGPGTRLTVL.

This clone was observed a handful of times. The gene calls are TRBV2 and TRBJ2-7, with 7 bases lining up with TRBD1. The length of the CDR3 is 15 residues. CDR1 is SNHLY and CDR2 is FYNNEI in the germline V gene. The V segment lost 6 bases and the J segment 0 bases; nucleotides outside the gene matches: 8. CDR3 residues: CASRVRTGGSYEQYF. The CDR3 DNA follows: TGTGCCAGCAGGGTTCGGACAGGAGGCTCCTACGAGCAGTACTTC. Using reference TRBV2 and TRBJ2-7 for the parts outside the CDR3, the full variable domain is EPEVTQTPSHQVTQMGQEVILRCVPISNHLYFYWYRQILGQKVEFLVSFYNNEISEKSEIFDDQFSVERPDGSNFTLKIRSTKLEDSAMYFCASRVRTGGSYEQYFGPGTRLTVT.